The 27 T cell receptor beta chains below all came from one sample that was sequenced in a study of cytomegalovirus exposure and HLA in healthy donors (dated by TCRdb to 2016 to 2017). The library was obtained by the immunoSEQ multiplex PCR assay. For the multiplex PCR, a mixture combining 60 forward primers for TCR Vbeta segments and 13 reverse primers for TCR Jbeta segments was used. Drawn from immuneACCESS, this table holds only the in-frame rearrangements with V and J called that TCRdb kept. Clones are partly lost; checked studies trace under half to an unresolved V gene and leave the rest unexplained. A total of around 150,000 clones appear in this sample, about 82% of them only once. The biggest ten clones account for roughly 3.4% of the sample. The sample comprised PBMCs. These receptors originate from a male donor in good health and CMV-seronegative.

This chain connects TRBV30 to TRBJ2-2, with no clear D. Germline-derived CDR1 and CDR2 are GTSNPN and SVGIG (reference sequence). The CDR3 extends over 12 amino acids. Trimming took off 2 bases at V and 2 bases at J, with 3 bases between the two ends. CDR3 sequence (DNA): TGTGCCTGGAGTCTCAACACCGGGGAGCTGTTTTTT. Translated, it gives CAWSLNTGELFF.

The gene calls are TRBV4-2 and TRBJ2-3, with 11 nucleotides matching TRBD2. V lost 0 bases, J lost 7 bases, and 9 bases stayed unmatched. The CDR3 runs 17 residues. The germline gives CDR1 LGHNA, CDR2 YNFKEQ. CDR3 region: CASSQERASGRPHTQYF. The CDR3, as DNA: TGTGCCAGCAGCCAAGAAAGGGCTAGCGGGAGGCCGCATACGCAGTATTTT.

The chain links TRBV6-5 to TRBJ1-1; D gene uncertain. The CDR3 has 13 amino acids. Deletions cut 2 bases from V and 1 base from J, with 5 bases between. Germline values: CDR1 MNHEY, CDR2 SVGAGI. The CDR3 is CASSYPGNTEAFF. CDR3 nucleotide sequence: TGTGCCAGCAGTTACCCCGGGAACACTGAAGCTTTCTTT.

V and J are TRBV10-3 and TRBJ2-1, with a tentative D call TRBD2 (6 bases). V lost 4 bases and J 7 bases, leaving 29 bases between the germline ends. The CDR3 has 19 amino acids. Germline CDR1 and CDR2: ENHRY and SYGVKD. In DNA form, the CDR3 reads TGTGCCATCAGTGGACCAACCTTACCTGCGGGGAGTTTCGGTAATGAGCAGTTCTTC. It specifies CAISGPTLPAGSFGNEQFF.

To note about this clone: Other DNA sequences of this sample code for an identical CDR3. This chain connects TRBV27 to TRBJ1-2; no reliable D call. The CDR3 contains 12 residues. Germline V gene lookup returns CDR1 MNHEY and CDR2 SMNVEV (reference sequence). The ends were cut back, 5 bases at V and 3 bases at J, with 7 bases in the middle. Written as DNA, the CDR3 is TGTGCCAGCAGTCCCCGGGACTATGGCTACACCTTC. It yields the protein CASSPRDYGYTF.

The chain recombines TRBV6-1 with TRBJ1-5; tentatively, D is TRBD1 (6 bases). CDR1 is MNHNS, CDR2 SASEGT, per germline. This CDR3 contains 16 residues. The germline V and J ends were trimmed by 0 bases and 2 bases, with 11 bases remaining between them. CDR3 loop: CASSEAPNRGNQPQHF. DNA of the CDR3: TGTGCCAGCAGTGAAGCCCCTAACAGGGGCAATCAGCCCCAGCATTTT.

The chain is built from TRBV27 and TRBJ1-4, with D maybe TRBD1 (5 bases). Germline V CDR1 and CDR2: MNHEY, SMNVEV (reference sequence). The CDR3 runs to 13 residues. Trimming removed 1 base from V and 13 bases from J, with 13 bases in between. The CDR3: CASSLYQGRGLFF. The CDR3 region has the DNA TGTGCCAGCAGTTTATATCAGGGAAGAGGACTGTTTTTT.

This clone has just a few counts. The chain carries TRBV28 and TRBJ1-5; maybe TRBD1 (5 bases). The CDR3 is made up of 15 amino acids. Deletions cut 6 bases from V and 1 base from J, with 13 bases between. Germline CDR1 is MDHEN and CDR2 is SYDVKM. This CDR3 reads CASSPSGGSNQPQHF. The CDR3 DNA sequence: TGTGCCAGCAGCCCGTCGGGGGGGAGCAATCAGCCCCAGCATTTT. The full variable domain, with the rest looked up from reference TRBV28 and TRBJ1-5, is DVKVTQSSRYLVKRTGEKVFLECVQDMDHENMFWYRQDPGLGLRLIYFSYDVKMKEKGDIPEGYSVSREKKERFSLILESASTNQTSMYLCASSPSGGSNQPQHFGDGTRLSIL.

CDR3 in amino acids: CSVEVIGGIGSYEQYF. CDR3 DNA sequence: TGCAGCGTTGAAGTCATTGGGGGGATCGGCTCCTACGAGCAGTACTTC. The chain couples TRBV29-1 to TRBJ2-7; possible D gene TRBD2, 6 bases. V gave up 1 base and J gave up 0 bases, with 16 bases separating them. CDR1 and CDR2 from the germline V gene are SQVTM and ANQGSEA. The CDR3 covers 16 residues.

The V call is TRBV11-2, the J call TRBJ1-2; D perhaps matches TRBD1 (6 bases). The germline V gene encodes CDR1 SGHAT and CDR2 FQNNGV. V was shortened by 1 base and J by 2 bases, with 20 bases between the two germline ends. This CDR3 comprises 18 residues. CDR3 residues: CASSLGVARGFLNYGYTF. The CDR3 DNA is TGTGCCAGCAGCTTAGGTGTGGCCAGGGGTTTTTTAAACTATGGCTACACCTTC.

This clone was detected only once. The rearrangement uses TRBV6-6 and TRBJ1-5; D is possibly TRBD1 (5 bases). CDR1 is MNHNY, CDR2 SVGAGI, per germline (reference sequence). This CDR3 is built from 15 residues. V was shortened by 5 bases and J by 2 bases, with 13 bases between the two germline ends. The CDR3 reads CASSRAGGGNQPQHF. The CDR3 nucleotides are TGTGCCAGCAGTCGAGCCGGGGGAGGCAATCAGCCCCAGCATTTT.

The rearrangement joins TRBV27 to TRBJ2-5; tentatively, D is TRBD2 (5 bases). Between the trimmed V and J ends, which lost 5 bases and 4 bases, there was a span of 17 bases. Germline assignment: CDR1 MNHEY and CDR2 SMNVEV (reference sequence). There are 15 residues in the CDR3. The CDR3 region is CASSNLGLQGETQYF. The CDR3 nucleotides read TGTGCCAGCAGTAACCTCGGACTTCAAGGAGAGACCCAGTACTTC.

The chain carries TRBV6-5 and TRBJ1-2; possibly TRBD1 for D (5 bases). Germline V gene lookup returns CDR1 MNHEY and CDR2 SVGAGI. The CDR3 covers 11 residues. With 5 bases removed from V and 4 bases from J, the gap between germline ends came to 5 bases. CDR3 bases: TGTGCCAGCAGTGACAGCTATGGCTACACCTTC. The encoded protein is CASSDSYGYTF.

The rearrangement uses TRBV9 and TRBJ1-2; 9 bases fit TRBD1. The CDR3 consists of 15 residues. From germline, CDR1 is SGDLS and CDR2 YYNGEE. V was clipped by 3 bases and J by 7 bases; unmatched bases: 10. This CDR3 is CASSAPLMDRGGYTF. In DNA form, the CDR3 reads TGTGCCAGCAGCGCCCCCTTAATGGACAGGGGTGGCTACACCTTC.

This clone has a handful of counts. The chain joins TRBV7-6 to TRBJ2-5; 12 bases agree with TRBD1. The CDR3 spans 15 residues. The J segment lost 5 bases and the V segment lost 6 bases, leaving 7 bases of the junction unmatched. The germline CDR1 and CDR2 sequences are SGHVS and FNYEAQ. Written as DNA, the CDR3 is TGTGCCAGCAGACCCGGGACAGGGGGCATGGAGACCCAGTACTTC. Its translation: CASRPGTGGMETQYF. Full variable domain (rest looked up from reference TRBV7-6 and TRBJ2-5): GAGVSQSPRYKVTKRGQDVALRCDPISGHVSLYWYRQALGQGPEFLTYFNYEAQQDKSGLPNDRFSAERPEGSISTLTIQRTEQRDSAMYRCASRPGTGGMETQYFGPGTRLLVL.

This rearrangement joins TRBV15 to TRBJ2-7; 7 nucleotides agree with TRBD1. The CDR3 is made up of 15 amino acids. V lost 2 bases and J lost 0; bases outside the gene matches: 4. CDR1 is LNHNV, CDR2 YYDKDF, per germline (reference sequence). The DNA for the CDR3 is TGTGCCACCAGCAGATCCGACAGGGTCTCCTACGAGCAGTACTTC. This sequence encodes CATSRSDRVSYEQYF.

The DNA of the CDR3 is TGTGCCAGCAGCCCCCGGACAGGGCCAGATACGCAGTATTTT. Amino acids: CASSPRTGPDTQYF. The V gene is TRBV9, the J gene TRBJ2-3, with TRBD1 identical over 8 bases. CDR1 is SGDLS, CDR2 YYNGEE, per germline. This CDR3 contains 14 residues. Unmatched junction bases numbered 5, after V lost 4 bases and J lost 4 bases.

The chain has TRBV7-9 and TRBJ2-1, with D unclear. The V end lost 2 bases, the J end lost 5 bases, and 16 bases lay between the germline ends. The CDR3 has 16 residues. Germline V gives CDR1 SEHNR, CDR2 FQNEAQ (reference sequence). The chain's CDR3 is CASSLTAAHPHNEQFF. CDR3 coding DNA: TGTGCCAGCAGCTTAACCGCGGCACACCCACACAATGAGCAGTTCTTC.

This CDR3 reads CASSHPGQGLNEQFF. The CDR3 region has the DNA TGTGCCAGCAGTCACCCCGGACAGGGGCTCAATGAGCAGTTCTTC. The V call is TRBV6-6, the J call TRBJ2-1; 9 nucleotides agree with TRBD1. V gave up 5 bases and J gave up 6 bases; unmatched junction bases: 8. Germline assignment: CDR1 MNHNY and CDR2 SVGAGI (reference sequence). The CDR3 is 15 residues long.

The J gene is TRBJ2-1, the V gene TRBV5-1; TRBD2 matches 10 bases. The germline gives CDR1 SGHRS, CDR2 YFSETQ. The CDR3 contains 13 residues. The ends lost 5 bases at V and 12 bases at J; junction bases unmatched: 8. This chain's CDR3 is CASRLAGASGQFF. The CDR3 nucleotides are TGCGCCAGCAGGCTAGCGGGAGCCTCCGGGCAGTTCTTC.

This clone came up a few times. The chain combines TRBV2 with TRBJ2-7, with 7 bases matching TRBD2. The germline gives CDR1 SNHLY, CDR2 FYNNEI. The CDR3 runs to 15 residues. V trimming: 8 bases; J trimming: 0 bases; junction bases outside the gene matches: 10. The CDR3 region is CASSGGPSGSYEQYF. CDR3 coding DNA: TGTGCCAGCTCCGGCGGGCCTAGCGGCTCCTACGAGCAGTACTTC. Filled out from reference TRBV2 and TRBJ2-7, the complete variable domain reads EPEVTQTPSHQVTQMGQEVILRCVPISNHLYFYWYRQILGQKVEFLVSFYNNEISEKSEIFDDQFSVERPDGSNFTLKIRSTKLEDSAMYFCASSGGPSGSYEQYFGPGTRLTVT.

The V call is TRBV6-6, the J call TRBJ2-1; TRBD1 matches 7 bases. Germline loops: CDR1 MNHNY, CDR2 SVGAGI (reference sequence). The CDR3 runs 14 residues. The J segment lost 7 bases and the V segment lost 2 bases, leaving 5 bases of the junction unmatched. The CDR3 DNA follows: TGTGCCAGCAGTTACCAGGGGGTGGGGAATGAGCAGTTCTTC. Translating gives CASSYQGVGNEQFF.

This clone was picked up one time. The chain uses TRBV6-4 and TRBJ1-3, with TRBD1 identical over 8 bases. The V gene end was trimmed by 7 bases and the J gene end by 0 bases; junction bases not matched to a gene: 5. In germline, CDR1 is MRHNA, CDR2 SNTAGT. This CDR3 spans 15 amino acids. The CDR3 protein is CASNITGGSGNTIYF. DNA for the CDR3: TGTGCCAGCAACATAACAGGGGGCTCTGGAAACACCATATATTTT.

The chain carries TRBV2 and TRBJ2-7, with 9 positions matching TRBD1. The CDR3 has 17 amino acids. The V gene's germline CDR1 is SNHLY and CDR2 FYNNEI. J gave up 5 bases and V 0 bases, and 11 bases lay outside the gene matches. The CDR3: CASSEASRGTGRNEQYF. Written as DNA, the CDR3 is TGTGCCAGCAGTGAAGCAAGCCGTGGGACAGGGAGGAACGAGCAGTACTTC.

This chain uses TRBV4-2 with TRBJ1-2; D gene unclear. V lost 0 bases and J lost 2, with 19 bases in between. The germline CDR1 and CDR2 sequences are LGHNA and YNFKEQ. The CDR3 is 18 residues long. CDR3 sequence reads: CASSQEVVVAVQNYGYTF. The DNA of the CDR3 is TGTGCCAGCAGCCAAGAGGTCGTTGTGGCAGTACAAAACTATGGCTACACCTTC.

The rearrangement links TRBV2 to TRBJ1-1, with D uncertain. V dropped 8 bases and J dropped 4 bases, with 17 bases sitting between them. The germline CDR1 and CDR2 sequences are SNHLY and FYNNEI. This CDR3 comprises 14 residues. The CDR3 coding sequence is TGTGCCAGCGGACTCCGAGGGCTGGGCACTGAAGCTTTCTTT. Translation: CASGLRGLGTEAFF.

The gene calls are TRBV19 and TRBJ2-7; TRBD2 matches at 12 bases. The CDR3 extends over 15 amino acids. The V and J ends lost 5 bases and 2 bases, in that order; junction bases with no gene match: 4. From germline, CDR1 is LNHDA and CDR2 SQIVND (reference sequence). CDR3 amino acids: CASSGRTSGTYEQYF. CDR3 DNA: TGTGCCAGTAGTGGGCGGACTAGCGGGACCTACGAGCAGTACTTC.